The following is a T cell receptor (beta chain) sequence with its context. It lacks a known antigen. Qualities for individual bases were not recorded, and no much larger clone is one base off. The label giving this sample's time point can be read as: baseline before first vaccination. Vaccinee samples were obtained from the UK trials COV001 and COV002, which included a single-blind randomized controlled phase 2/3 trial of AZD1222 (ChAdOx1 nCoV-19) in healthy adults. For TCRbeta chain sequencing, PBMC samples from trial participants were taken at day 0 and at day 28 after the second dose. The data are from a study of T cell responses to AZD1222 COVID-19 vaccine (TCRdb year 2021). Background on the whole study: AZD1222 recipients with second doses at about 4 weeks or about 12 weeks were pooled, because spike-specific TCR depth and breadth did not differ between schedules. Trial participants were enrolled by age into subgroups of 18-55, 56-69 and 70-plus years, and about 150, 27 and 61 TCR-sequenced participants, respectively, were included in these subgroups. A total of about 230 trial participants underwent TCR sequencing, of whom 207 received two doses of AZD1222 and about 25 received two doses of the MenACWY control vaccine. Findings and caveats that apply to the study as a whole: In the small 56-69-year group, the increase in depth fell short of significance, most likely because of low power. Participants were mostly white British, with more females than males. The authors suggested clonal diversity may have been underestimated. After two AZD1222 doses, spike-specific TCR breadth and depth were significantly higher than at day 0 and than in MenACWY recipients. The vaccine-associated CD4 TCRs covered the entire spike protein, and the dominant responses fell in regions 160-218 and 743-854. Reportedly, close to half of the unique spike-specific TCRs recognized epitopes lying outside the regions that are mutated in the B.1.351 and B.1.1.7 variants. Because no day 14 peak-response samples were available, the repertoires could be characterized only after the peak T cell response. Conclusions about previously exposed vaccinees are limited because only six or seven AZD1222 recipients were SARS-CoV-2 seropositive at baseline.

The CDR3 regions of human TCRbeta chains were analyzed by immunosequencing. As for the original processing: Repertoire TCRs were checked for matches against a reference library of SARS-CoV-2-specific TCRs that had been generated using the MIRA antigen-specificity platform. Breadth was defined as the fraction of unique TCRs that were SARS-CoV-2-associated, and depth was defined as the fraction of total T cells that were SARS-CoV-2-associated. Using the MIRA data, every spike-specific TCR was mapped to the spike region that the TCR reacted to and assigned to either a CD4 or a CD8 class. Log10-transformed breadth and depth values were compared by one-way ANOVA with Sidak's multiple comparisons tests. TCRdb took this table from immuneACCESS and kept in-frame rearrangements with V and J called. Such tables lack part of the clones; where checked against another copy, unresolved V genes explain under half of the gap, and the rest is unexplained. From that table come the V and J calls and clone size; the DNA was used to work out D and trimming. The sample yields under 110,000 clones; more than 70% were counted once. The ten largest clones add up to about 1.5% of the sample.

Germline trimming: 1 base from V, 5 bases from J; junction bases outside gene matches: 4. CDR3 length: 14 amino acids, cysteine to phenylalanine. CDR3 DNA only is kept here, 42 bases in frame from base 1. Sequences SGHTA (CDR1) and FQGNSA (CDR2) are obtained from the germline V gene. The sequencing used peripheral blood, collected on day 0 of AZD1222 vaccination. This TCR derives from an adult in good health. The rearranged segments are TRBV7-2 and TRBJ1-2, with 7 bases matching TRBD1. The sequenced DNA is TGTGCCAGCAGCTTAGAATCGGGACAGTATGGCTACACCTTC. This codes for CASSLESGQYGYTF.